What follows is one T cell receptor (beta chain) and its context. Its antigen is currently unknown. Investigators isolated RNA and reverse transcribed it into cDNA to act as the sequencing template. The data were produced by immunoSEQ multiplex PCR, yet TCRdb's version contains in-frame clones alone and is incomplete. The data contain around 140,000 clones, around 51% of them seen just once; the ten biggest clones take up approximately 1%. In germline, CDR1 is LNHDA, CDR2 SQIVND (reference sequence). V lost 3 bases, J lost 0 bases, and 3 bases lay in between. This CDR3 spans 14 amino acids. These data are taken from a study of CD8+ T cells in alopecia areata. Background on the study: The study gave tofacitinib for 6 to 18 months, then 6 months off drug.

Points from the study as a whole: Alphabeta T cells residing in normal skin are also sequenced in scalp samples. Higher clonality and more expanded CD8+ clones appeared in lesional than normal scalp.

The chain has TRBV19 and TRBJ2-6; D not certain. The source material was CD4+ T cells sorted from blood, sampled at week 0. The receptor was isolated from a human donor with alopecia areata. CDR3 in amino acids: CASSMDSGANVLTF. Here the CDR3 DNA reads TGTGCCAGTAGTATGGACTCTGGGGCCAACGTCCTGACTTTC.